The rows below give T cell receptor beta chains drawn from one sample of a study of CD8 T cells in ankylosing spondylitis. TCRdb fed the 5' RACE reads into MiXCR, producing one record per CDR3 protein. This sample yields 500,000 to 650,000 distinct CDR3 sequences, of which about 5% are seen a single time; roughly 3.5% belongs to the top ten. Sequencing input: blood, either unsorted or a sorted T cell fraction (not recorded which). Receptors originate from a male donor with ankylosing spondylitis. Both conserved end residues are part of each CDR3.

J gene	V gene	CDR3 protein
TRBJ2-1	TRBV6-2/TRBV6-3	CASSYSLLAGLTYNEQFF
TRBJ2-7	TRBV4-2	CASSQGGRALLASYEQYF
TRBJ2-5	TRBV7-2	CASSSAGWYGETQYF
TRBJ1-1	TRBV5-1	CASSPDRAYNTEAFF
TRBJ1-1	TRBV19	CGVIMNTEAFF
TRBJ1-4	TRBV6-2/TRBV6-3	CASSYGPRTNEKLFF
TRBJ1-1	TRBV20-1	CSARDLRAFF
TRBJ1-1	TRBV7-2	CASSLEGSPNTEAFF
TRBJ2-1	TRBV27	CASSPGTYEQFF
TRBJ2-7	TRBV7-2	CASSLAIAGGSDEQYF
TRBJ1-1	TRBV28	CASGLTRFEAFF
TRBJ2-1	TRBV9	CASSVDSREGSNEQFF
TRBJ2-7	TRBV5-1	CASSLAARLAGVLSYEQYF
TRBJ2-7	TRBV6-5	CASSYPPAYEQYF
TRBJ2-7	TRBV2	CASQRGLDVYEQYF
TRBJ1-5	TRBV20-1	CSARDHHSNQPQHF
TRBJ2-1	TRBV20-1	CSARPLSGGRDEQFF
TRBJ2-5	TRBV29-1	CSVRPGRAMYQETQYF